This T cell receptor beta chain was identified in a study of human T cells and chemical hapten exposure. Whole-study context: Application of 0.01% DPC to the upper back was done by patch test, with a reading at 6 days. From small differences in pooled library volume came most of the variation in per-sample TCR yields. Study-wide results and caveats: No change in TCRs above 1 in 1000 frequency was produced by DPC sensitization.

Time point specified: pre-sensitization, week 0. The treatment: therapeutic diphenylcyclopropenone sensitization with weekly scalp DPC. The CDR3 contains 16 residues. The trim removed 6 bases at V and 5 bases at J, leaving 13 bases unmatched. Per the germline V gene, CDR1 is MNHEY and CDR2 is SVGEGT. TCRdb recomputed calls from the RACE reads with MiXCR, one row per CDR3 protein. This table holds about 260,000 distinct CDR3 sequences, around 9.3% found once. Turning to this clonotype: Antigen: not known.

The clonotype originates from a woman aged 35 to 49 with alopecia areata. Some clones in this sample may be carry-over from other donors' samples. Sequenced material: whole blood, taken in connection with sensitization to the hapten diphenylcyclopropenone (DPC). The J gene is TRBJ2-3, the V gene TRBV6-2 or TRBV6-3; 8 bases line up with TRBD1. The CDR3 protein is CASSNGQGSVVDTQYF. As DNA, the CDR3 is TGTGCCAGCAGCAACGGACAGGGATCAGTTGTAGATACGCAGTATTTT.